This TCR beta chain is from a study of T cells after yellow fever vaccination. Germline V CDR1 and CDR2: MDHEN, SYDVKM. V lost 3 bases to trimming and J lost 7 bases, with 13 bases between them. This CDR3 comprises 14 residues. A few counts support this clonotype. Each CDR3 protein gets one entry after TCRdb re-called the 5' RACE reads with MiXCR. The repertoire holds around 320,000 distinct CDR3 sequences, with around 4.5% as singletons. The source is a man between 18 and 29 years old who received the YFV17D yellow fever vaccine. The chain combines TRBV28 with TRBJ2-4, with D possibly matching TRBD1 (5 bases). This specimen consisted of PBMCs, obtained 15 days after the yellow fever booster vaccination. The DNA of the CDR3 is TGTGCCAGCAGTTTTCGGTCAGGGCGGAACATTCAGTACTTC. It codes for CASSFRSGRNIQYF.